The T cell receptor beta chain described here comes from a study of shared clonotypes between healthy human individuals. Clones were read by immunoSEQ multiplex PCR, and TCRdb kept only the in-frame ones, dropping some. The data show hundreds of thousands of clones, approximately 73% seen once. Trimming left V 5 bases short and J 4 bases short, with 14 bases between. Germline values: CDR1 MNHEY, CDR2 SMNVEV (reference sequence). This CDR3 spans 14 amino acids. The rearrangement links TRBV27 to TRBJ1-2; a possible D gene is TRBD1 (5 bases). The sequence came from a woman under 40 in good health. Sequencing was carried out using memory CD4+ T cells sorted from blood. Subset meaning: CD45RA-negative fraction. CDR3 nucleotides: TGTGCCAGCAGTCCTTGGGGACGGTTCTATGGCTACACCTTC. It yields the protein CASSPWGRFYGYTF.